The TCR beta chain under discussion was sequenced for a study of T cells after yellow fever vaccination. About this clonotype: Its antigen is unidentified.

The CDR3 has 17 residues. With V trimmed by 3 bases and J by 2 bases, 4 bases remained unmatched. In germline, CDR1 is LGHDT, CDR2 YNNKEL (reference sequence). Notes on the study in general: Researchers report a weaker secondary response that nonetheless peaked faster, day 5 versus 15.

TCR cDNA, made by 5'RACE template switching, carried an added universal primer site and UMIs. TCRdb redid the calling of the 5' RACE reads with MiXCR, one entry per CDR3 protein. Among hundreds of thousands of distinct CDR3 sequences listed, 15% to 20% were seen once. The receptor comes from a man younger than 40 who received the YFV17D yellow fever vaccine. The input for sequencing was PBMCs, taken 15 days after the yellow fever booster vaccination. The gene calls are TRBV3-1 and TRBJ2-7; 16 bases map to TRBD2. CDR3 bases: TGTGCCAGCAGCCAGGGACTAGCGGGAGGGTCCCCCTACGAGCAGTACTTC. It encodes CASSQGLAGGSPYEQYF.